Reported below is one T cell receptor (beta chain). Its antigen is not yet known. No per-base quality is available; no much larger clone lies one base away. Using the deep immunoSEQ assay, multiplex PCR amplified TCR CDR3 regions from genomic DNA. Extracted genomic DNA from each cell subset was spread evenly across all wells of several immunoSEQ 96-well plates, with each plate serving as a replicate. For sorted subsets, approximately 190 ng of genomic DNA, equivalent to 25,000 to 30,000 T cell genomes, went into each replicate PCR. The purified libraries were quantified using a Qubit 3.0 fluorometer, sized with a Bioanalyzer 2100, and then quantified again using the KAPA Library Quantification kit. A separate single-read 150-cycle Illumina NextSeq 550 flow cell was used to sequence each immunoSEQ 96-well plate. On the authors' methods: The immunoSEQ output contained only junctional sequences without quality scores, so filtering could not match that applied to full-length reads. To assign V/J genes and CDR3, sequences were annotated against IMGT germline references using PyIR, a Python wrapper for IgBLAST v1.9. Any read was removed if the V/J assignment was weak (E-value above 1e-6), the CDR3 was missing, or the read contained stop codons, out-of-frame junctions, or ambiguous translated residues. A V3J clonotype was defined by an identical inferred V gene, J gene, and CDR3 amino acid sequence. To compute the percentage overlap between repertoires, the number of shared unique clonotypes was divided by the size of the smaller repertoire. Three approaches were used to assess repertoire richness: RTK rarefaction, the Chao1 estimator, and Recon v2.1 estimates of unobserved clonotypes. Generation probabilities for all TCRbeta clonotypes obtained by the gDNA method from four donors were computed using OLGA. Drawn from immuneACCESS, this table holds only the in-frame rearrangements with V and J called that TCRdb kept. Clones are partly lost; checked studies trace under half to an unresolved V gene and leave the rest unexplained. V and J calls and clone size are those listed in that table; D and trimming were worked out from the DNA. Within this sample are some 2.4 million clones, with 90% to 95% of them counted one time only. Of the sample, about 0.34% is held by the ten largest clones.

This entry comes from a study of shared clonotypes between healthy human individuals (dated by TCRdb to the early 2020s). A note on the overall study: A few men and two women, aged 18 to 49 years, made up the cohort. To increase sequencing depth and limit assay-specific biases, TCR repertoire library preparation and sequencing were carried out by different laboratories using diverse techniques. Per donor, three plates each were used for CD4 naive and CD4 memory, two for CD8 naive, and one for CD8 memory. Leukapheresis yielded between about 0.94 and 10 billion PBMCs per donor. Blood TCR repertoires of roughly five healthy adults were deeply sequenced to estimate repertoire size and the extent of clonotype sharing between individuals.

The investigation overall reported the following: When a handful of donors were compared, the shared fraction of clonotypes was about 5.5% for naive CD4, 3% to 4% for naive CD8, 2% to 2.5% for memory CD4, and under 0.5% for memory CD8. Only blood was sampled, and tissue TCR repertoires likely differ from those in blood. Incomplete sequencing was indicated by rarefaction of sorted-subset datasets, despite the large sequencing depth. Naive subsets generally had larger estimated clonotype richness than memory subsets. Based on pairwise subsampling, the degree of clonotype sharing among donors was expected to be affected by sequencing depth. The small number of donors limited the genetic and exposure-history diversity represented. Higher generation probabilities were observed for clonotypes shared by all four sorted-subset donors than for non-shared clonotypes.

The germline V and J ends show losses of 2 bases and 1 base respectively, and no gene match explains 5 bases of the junction. CDR1 and CDR2 are drawn from the germline V gene (reference sequence): SGHNT, YYREEE. Including the terminal cysteine and phenylalanine, the CDR3 comprises 15 residues. The kept DNA is CDR3 alone, 45 bases in frame from the first base. Healthy HIV-negative adults with no recently reported acute infections or vaccinations were included as donors. Every donor was a Caucasian adult living in Nashville, Tennessee, USA. CD4+ T cells were enriched through magnetic negative selection, after which naive cells were positively selected on CD45RA and the remaining negative fraction served as the memory subset. Blood was obtained by leukapheresis, after which PBMCs were separated by Ficoll-Histopaque density gradient centrifugation and cryopreserved in liquid nitrogen vapor phase. Analytical flow cytometry was used to check the purity and quantity of each magnetically sorted T cell population. Genomic DNA was isolated from every sorted fraction and measured by UV absorbance on a Nanodrop 2000c.

Sequencing used naive CD4+ T cells from PBMCs. This specimen's cell subset or site label, interpreted: CD45RA+ positively selected. The receptor's source is a man younger than 35 in good health. Some clones in this sample may be carry-over from other donors' samples. The chain couples TRBV5-4 to TRBJ2-7; 8 bases in the junction line up with TRBD2. This receptor has the CDR3 CASSLGTSWSYEQYF. The DNA sequence is as follows: TGTGCCAGCAGCTTAGGGACTAGTTGGTCCTACGAGCAGTACTTC. Beyond the CDR3, the reference TRBV5-4 and TRBJ2-7 genes provide the residues; the full variable domain reads: ETGVTQSPTHLIKTRGQQVTLRCSSQSGHNTVSWYQQALGQGPQFIFQYYREEENGRGNFPPRFSGLQFPNYSSELNVNALELDDSALYLCASSLGTSWSYEQYFGPGTRLTVT.